This T cell receptor (beta chain) was sequenced in a study of OX40 agonist ivuxolimab in advanced cancers. As to this clone: The target antigen is unknown.

The CDR3 spans 16 residues. The V gene's germline CDR1 is MGHDK and CDR2 SYGVNS. V lost 1 base and J lost 1, with 10 bases in between. Baseline, cycle 4 day 1, and cycle 7 day 1 were the blood sampling points. Points from the study as a whole: CD8+ T cells averaged more expanded clones than CD4+.

Profiled with immunoSEQ multiplex PCR; TCRdb holds only in-frame clones, not every one. The table has over 95,000 clones, roughly nine tenths seen once. The source of this sequence is an adult with an advanced solid tumor such as melanoma, head and neck, liver or kidney cancer. The source was CD4+ or CD8+ T cells sorted from blood, collected in a trial of the OX40 agonist ivuxolimab. The chain links TRBV25-1 to TRBJ1-4; maybe TRBD1 (5 bases). For the CDR3, the DNA is TGTGCCAGCAGTGAATCGCGGGGACTAACTAATGAAAAACTGTTTTTT. It is translated as CASSESRGLTNEKLFF.